This T cell receptor (beta chain) was captured in a study of shared clonotypes between healthy human individuals. Produced via immunoSEQ multiplex PCR; TCRdb's table is partial and in-frame only. In the table there are roughly 2.5 million clones, over 85% of which are singletons. From germline, CDR1 is KGHSH and CDR2 LQKENI. Trimming removed 1 base at V and 0 bases at J, with 13 bases between. The CDR3 spans 17 residues. The receptor comes from a young man in good health. The chain combines TRBV18 with TRBJ1-3; D not resolved. Sequencing input: naive CD4+ T cells sorted from blood. Subset of the sample: CD45RA+ positively selected. This CDR3 reads CASSPQLATSSGNTIYF. The CDR3 coding sequence is TGTGCCAGCTCACCACAGCTAGCCACTAGCTCTGGAAACACCATATATTTT.